Listed below are T cell receptor beta chains from one sample, sequenced in a study of blood T cell repertoires in COVID-19. Data came from immunoSEQ multiplex PCR; TCRdb stores just in-frame clones and leaves some out. The sample consists of some 14,000 clones, under 80% of them appearing once. The specimen sequenced was peripheral blood. The receptor set was obtained from a woman of 80 years or more with acute or convalescent COVID-19. Both conserved end residues are trimmed from each CDR3.

>TRBV4-1
ASRQEITGSSYEQY
>TRBV5-1
ASSKGLAANTGELF
>TRBV12-5
ASGLTGNQPQH
>TRBV7-9
ASSLAQAAMTF
>TRBV11-2
ASSLDGIQPQH
>TRBV19
ASSTGTPYNQPQH
>TRBV7-9
ASSLDRGHNYGYT
>TRBV4-3
ASSQGDTRNTIY
>TRBV6-1
ASSEPGGTYGYT
>TRBV19
ASSIVGIAGGQYNEQF
>TRBV6-5
ASSYSRTGGGYGYT
>TRBV7-6
ASSLVGGHSYEQY
>TRBV10-3
AISERGTVYGYT
>TRBV7-9
ASSSGGGTYSNQPQH
>TRBV5-5
ASSLDSAGELF
>TRBV18
ASSSRTGDYGYT
>TRBV19
ASNDGQGDYGYT
>TRBV3-1/TRBV3-2
ASSQDPGLASTDTQY
>TRBV7-9
ASRLNPGQGAFADTQY
>TRBV24-1
ATSGPTSGGRGSTDTQY
>TRBV16
ASSQTGGTEAF
>TRBV5-1
ASSLAGSGANVLT
>TRBV6-6
ASSINRVSYGYT
>TRBV19
ASSMQTTINTEAF
>TRBV5-1
ASSLDPRGGNTIY
>TRBV7-9
ASSPQGLYQETQY
>TRBV6-5
ASMAGARGQPQH
>TRBV27
ASRTTGGLYSPLH
>TRBV18
ASSNTYNEQF
>TRBV7-9
ASSFRGDIMNTEAF
>TRBV12-5
ASGWTGGRNQPQH
>TRBV6-4
ASSPTEGAASSAQH
>TRBV3-1/TRBV3-2
ASSQGGGVWSPLH
>TRBV7-2
ASSPGSGGYT
>TRBV6-6
ASRDSPLHGEQF
>TRBV19
ASSATGGHNQPQH
>TRBV12-3/TRBV12-4
ASGKQGIYEQY
>TRBV4-1
ASSQGTGGLKKLF
>TRBV11-2
ASSAHTGRQETQY
>TRBV7-2
ASSLGRQGRGNTIY
>TRBV3-1/TRBV3-2
ASSPLAGGLSRHEQF
>TRBV7-9
ASSTPVGELF
>TRBV6-4
ASSDVGAGGTGELF
>TRBV19
ASSIEAGSSYNEQF
>TRBV7-9
ASSFLGADYGYT
>TRBV7-9
ASSPGTGGTDTQY
>TRBV7-9
ASSSRGRNSPLH
>TRBV19
ASSFRGTDSYEQY
>TRBV6-1
ASSLIAGGQPQH
>TRBV4-1
ASSQERTENYGYT
>TRBV11-2
ASSPSPVPGETQY
>TRBV7-8
ASSPRGRVSEAF
>TRBV7-6
ASSLVRTSGGSSYEQY
>TRBV4-3
ASSQDLGTDTQY
>TRBV9
ASSVAPRQGTEAF
>TRBV5-1
ASSLGLPNNEQF
>TRBV6-6
ASKAPRTSGNEQF
>TRBV5-4
ASSPGQGAEGAEAF
>TRBV28
ASSSGQRTQY